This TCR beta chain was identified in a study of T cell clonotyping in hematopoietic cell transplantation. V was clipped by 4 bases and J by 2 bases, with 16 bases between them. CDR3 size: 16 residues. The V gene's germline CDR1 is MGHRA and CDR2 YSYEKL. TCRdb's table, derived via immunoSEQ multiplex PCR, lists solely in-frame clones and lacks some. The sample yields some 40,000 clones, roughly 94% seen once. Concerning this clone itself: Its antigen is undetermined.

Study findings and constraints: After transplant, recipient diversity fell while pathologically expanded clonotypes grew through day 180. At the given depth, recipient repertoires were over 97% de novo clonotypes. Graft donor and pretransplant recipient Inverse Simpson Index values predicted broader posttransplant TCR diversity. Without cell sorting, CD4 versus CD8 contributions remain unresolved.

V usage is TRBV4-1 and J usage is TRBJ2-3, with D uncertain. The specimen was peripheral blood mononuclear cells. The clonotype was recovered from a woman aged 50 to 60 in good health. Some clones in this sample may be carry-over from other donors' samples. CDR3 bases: TGCGCCAGCAGCCGAGATCCTACCAACCCCACAGATACGCAGTATTTT. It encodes CASSRDPTNPTDTQYF.